The following is a T cell receptor (beta chain) sequence with its context. Per the authors' pipeline: Estimation of nucleated cell counts was performed using reference gene primer amplification. TCRdb's copy holds only in-frame clones and misses some; the assay was immunoSEQ multiplex PCR. Clone size and the V and J calls come from that table; the DNA yielded D and trimming. This table holds 150,000 to 200,000 clones, approximately 86% found once. This entry is derived from a study of blood T cell repertoires in COVID-19. Whole-study context: COVID-19 samples collected from the United States, Italy and Spain covered acute and convalescent phases.

The V and J ends lost 3 bases and 0 bases respectively, with 9 bases between them. CDR3 length: 15 amino acids. Germline V gene data show CDR1 as SNHLY and CDR2 as FYNNEI. The specimen was peripheral blood. The receptor's source is a man aged 18 to 30 with acute or convalescent COVID-19. The chain joins TRBV2 to TRBJ1-5; a weak D match, TRBD1 (5 bases). The CDR3 loop reads CASSESGYSNQPQHF. As DNA, the CDR3 is TGTGCCAGCAGTGAGTCAGGGTATAGCAATCAGCCCCAGCATTTT.